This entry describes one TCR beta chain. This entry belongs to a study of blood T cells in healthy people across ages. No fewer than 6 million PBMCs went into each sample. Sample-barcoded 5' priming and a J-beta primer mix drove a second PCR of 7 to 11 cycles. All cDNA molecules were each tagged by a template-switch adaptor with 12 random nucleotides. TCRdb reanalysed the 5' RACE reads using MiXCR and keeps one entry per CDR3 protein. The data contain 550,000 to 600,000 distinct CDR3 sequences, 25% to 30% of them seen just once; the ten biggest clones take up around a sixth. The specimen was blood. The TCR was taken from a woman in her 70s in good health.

The CDR3 DNA follows: TGTGCCAGCCCGGGACAGGGATCCCGGTATGGCTACACCTTC. This encodes CASPGQGSRYGYTF. The rearrangement uses TRBV2 and TRBJ1-2, with TRBD1 matching over 9 bases. The V and J ends lost 8 bases and 5 bases, in that order; junction bases with no gene match: 9. The CDR3 loop spans 14 amino acids. Germline V gene data show CDR1 as SNHLY and CDR2 as FYNNEI.